These T cell receptor beta chains were read from a single sample in a study of vaccination and CD4 T cells after COVID-19. No cognate antigen is known for these TCRs. TCRdb reprocessed the PCR reads with MiXCR, giving one entry per CDR3 protein. The sample consists of about 16,000 distinct CDR3 sequences, around 47% of them appearing once. This sample comprised CD4+ T cells from blood, cultured in vitro, obtained before SARS-CoV-2 vaccination. These receptors all come from a human donor who had recovered from COVID-19. Each CDR3 is given with its conserved first and last residue. Fields, in order: V gene, CDR3 length, D gene, J gene, clone size, CDR3 DNA, CDR3 protein. The D gene is left open where the match is weak. For some rows the clone size is stated as once, few or many, or as a class when expanded; others skip it.

TRBV20-1	14	-	TRBJ2-5	-	TGCAGTGCTAGAGATTTTGCCAAGCAAGAGACCCAGTACTTC	CSARDFAKQETQYF
TRBV28	15	TRBD1	TRBJ2-7	-	TGTGCCAGCAGGGACGCAGGGGGCGCCTGGTACGAGCAGTACTTC	CASRDAGGAWYEQYF
TRBV7-8	15	-	TRBJ2-3	few	TGTGCCAGCAGCCCCAGAGGGGGGACCACAGATACGCAGTATTTT	CASSPRGGTTDTQYF
TRBV6-4	15	-	TRBJ1-2	-	TGTGCCAGCAGTGACCGAAATATCGGACGGTCTGGCTACACCTTC	CASSDRNIGRSGYTF
TRBV20-1	14	-	TRBJ1-6	-	TGCAGTGCCAAGGACACCTCCCGTAATTCACCCCTCCACTTT	CSAKDTSRNSPLHF
TRBV7-8	11	-	TRBJ1-2	-	TGTGCCAGTTGGGGGTTCTATGGCTACACCTTC	CASWGFYGYTF
TRBV12-3/TRBV12-4	15	TRBD1	TRBJ2-5	-	TGTGCCAGTAAGGATTCCGGGACAGGGGGCGAGACCCAGTACTTC	CASKDSGTGGETQYF
TRBV7-2	14	TRBD1	TRBJ1-2	-	TGTGCCAGCAGCTTGGACAGGACCATCCGCGGCTACACCTTC	CASSLDRTIRGYTF
TRBV6-1	14	-	TRBJ1-2	-	TGTGCCAGCAAGGTCGGGGGGCAGACCGGTGGCTACACCTTC	CASKVGGQTGGYTF
TRBV5-4	14	TRBD2	TRBJ2-1	few	TGTGCCAGCAGCTCCCTAGCGGGGGCGAATGAGCAGTTCTTC	CASSSLAGANEQFF
TRBV6-5	17	TRBD1	TRBJ2-1	-	TGTGCCAGCAGTTACTCCCGGGACAGGGTGTATCTCCATGAGCAGTTCTTC	CASSYSRDRVYLHEQFF
TRBV7-2	15	-	TRBJ1-2	-	TGTGCCAGCAGCTTGCAAACAGGTTTTGACTATGGCTACACCTTC	CASSLQTGFDYGYTF
TRBV7-9	14	-	TRBJ1-1	-	TGTGCCAGCAGTAAGAGCCTCATGAACACTGAAGCTTTCTTT	CASSKSLMNTEAFF
TRBV27	14	-	TRBJ2-2	-	TGTGCCAGCAGCCGGACAGACAACACCGGGGAGCTGTTTTTT	CASSRTDNTGELFF
TRBV20-1	14	-	TRBJ1-2	few	TGCAGTGCTAGAGTGAACAGCCCTAACTATGGCTACACCTTC	CSARVNSPNYGYTF
TRBV19	15	-	TRBJ1-3	-	TGTGCCAGTAGGGTCGACAGAAGCTCTGGAAACACCATATATTTT	CASRVDRSSGNTIYF
TRBV19	16	-	TRBJ1-5	-	TGTGCCAGTAGTGGGGGGAAGGGTGTTAGCAATCAGCCCCAGCATTTT	CASSGGKGVSNQPQHF
TRBV7-9	16	-	TRBJ2-7	-	TGTGCCAGCAGCTTATGGGGGCGCGGGACCCGATACGAGCAGTACTTC	CASSLWGRGTRYEQYF
TRBV6-1	15	-	TRBJ1-5	-	TGTGCCAGCAGTCGATCATCGATAGACAATCAGCCCCAGCATTTT	CASSRSSIDNQPQHF
TRBV24-1	15	-	TRBJ2-7	-	TGTGCCACCAGTGATTTAGGCCGGGATAAGTACGAGCAGTACTTC	CATSDLGRDKYEQYF
TRBV20-1	15	TRBD1	TRBJ1-3	-	TGCAGTGCCTTAACCGGGACAGGGCGTGGAAACACCATATATTTT	CSALTGTGRGNTIYF
TRBV6-1	14	-	TRBJ2-7	-	TGTGCCAGCAGTGACAAAGCACGGGGCTACGAGCAGTACTTC	CASSDKARGYEQYF
TRBV19	14	-	TRBJ1-2	few	TGTGCCAGTAGCCCAGGGTTGCGAAACTATGGCTACACCTTC	CASSPGLRNYGYTF
TRBV12-3/TRBV12-4	12	-	TRBJ2-7	-	TGTGCCAGCAGTTTATGGGCGTACGAGCAGTACTTC	CASSLWAYEQYF
TRBV6-2/TRBV6-3	16	-	TRBJ1-5	few	TGTGCCAGCAGTTACATGGCACCGAGCCGAAATCAGCCCCAGCATTTT	CASSYMAPSRNQPQHF
TRBV28	13	TRBD1	TRBJ1-1	few	TGTGCCAGCAGGCGACAGGGGGACACTGAAGCTTTCTTT	CASRRQGDTEAFF
TRBV6-4	16	-	TRBJ2-6	few	TGTGCCAGCAGTGACTCTGGGAGCTCTGGGGCCAACGTCCTGACTTTC	CASSDSGSSGANVLTF
TRBV7-9	15	TRBD1	TRBJ1-2	-	TGTGCCAGCAGCTTCGGGGACAGCGTCGTCGGTGGCTACACCTTC	CASSFGDSVVGGYTF
TRBV6-1	13	-	TRBJ1-1	-	TGTGCCAGCAATTGGGGGATGAACACTGAAGCTTTCTTT	CASNWGMNTEAFF
TRBV28	14	-	TRBJ2-7	few	TGTGCCAGCATCAGAAGTGGGGCCCCCTACGAGCAGTACTTC	CASIRSGAPYEQYF
TRBV2	16	-	TRBJ2-3	-	TGTGCCAGCAGTGAAGGGAGACGGAGTCTCACAGATACGCAGTATTTT	CASSEGRRSLTDTQYF
TRBV7-2	15	-	TRBJ2-5	few	TGTGCCAGCAGCCGGGCTCCCTTCGAGGGAGAGACCCAGTACTTC	CASSRAPFEGETQYF
TRBV20-1	14	TRBD2	TRBJ2-5	-	TGCAGTGCTAGACCCCTGGCGGGGGTAGAGACCCAGTACTTC	CSARPLAGVETQYF
TRBV12-3/TRBV12-4	12	TRBD1	TRBJ2-3	-	TGTGCCAGCAGAGAGTCAGGGGGTACGCAGTATTTT	CASRESGGTQYF
TRBV5-1	14	-	TRBJ1-5	-	TGCGCCAGCAGCCGGGACGGAGTAAATCAGCCCCAGCATTTT	CASSRDGVNQPQHF
TRBV7-2	12	-	TRBJ1-2	few	TGTGCCAGCAGCCCCCCCTCCTATGGCTACACCTTC	CASSPPSYGYTF
TRBV6-2/TRBV6-3	14	-	TRBJ2-1	-	TGTGCCAGCAGTTACGGGGGAACCCACAATGAGCAGTTCTTC	CASSYGGTHNEQFF
TRBV25-1	10	-	TRBJ2-2	-	TGTGCCAGCGCCACCGGGGAGCTGTTTTTT	CASATGELFF
TRBV7-2	12	-	TRBJ2-5	few	TGTGCCAGCAGCTTAAGCGGGGAGACCCAGTACTTC	CASSLSGETQYF
TRBV6-1	19	TRBD1	TRBJ1-6	few	TGTGCCAGCAGATTCCGCCAAAAGTTTGCCGGGACAGGGAATTCACCCCTCCACTTT	CASRFRQKFAGTGNSPLHF
TRBV6-2/TRBV6-3	15	TRBD1	TRBJ1-1	few	TGTGCCAGCAGTTCCCTATCACAGGGGAGGACTGAAGCTTTCTTT	CASSSLSQGRTEAFF
TRBV20-1	13	-	TRBJ2-3	few	TGCAGTGCTACACCCGGGAGTATTGATACGCAGTATTTT	CSATPGSIDTQYF
TRBV7-9	13	-	TRBJ2-6	-	TGTGCCAGCAGCCCTGCTGGGGCCAACGTCCTGACTTTC	CASSPAGANVLTF
TRBV28	14	TRBD2	TRBJ2-5	-	TGTGCCAGCGGAGATGGGCGGGGGGGAGAGACCCAGTACTTC	CASGDGRGGETQYF
TRBV19	18	TRBD1	TRBJ2-5	-	TGTGCCAGTAGTACTTCCAAGAAAGGGACAGGGAAGGGAGAGACCCAGTACTTC	CASSTSKKGTGKGETQYF
TRBV6-1	15	-	TRBJ1-1	-	TGTGCCAGCAGTGAAGAAAGCGGGGGCGGGACTGAAGCTTTCTTT	CASSEESGGGTEAFF
TRBV11-2	15	-	TRBJ1-6	-	TGTGCCAGCAGCTCCTACACCAGGGCAAATTCACCCCTCCACTTT	CASSSYTRANSPLHF
TRBV7-2	16	TRBD2	TRBJ2-3	-	TGTGCCAGCAGCTTAGGAGCGGGGGGAGGCGCAGATACGCAGTATTTT	CASSLGAGGGADTQYF
TRBV20-1	16	TRBD2	TRBJ2-7	-	TGCAGTGCTAGAACTGTGTCTAGCGGGAACATCTACGAGCAGTACTTC	CSARTVSSGNIYEQYF
TRBV12-3/TRBV12-4	14	-	TRBJ1-1	few	TGTGCCAGCAGTTTTTGGGAGGAGGACGGTGAAGCTTTCTTT	CASSFWEEDGEAFF
TRBV27	12	-	TRBJ1-1	few	TGTGCCAGCAGGCCTAGGGGGACTGAAGCTTTCTTT	CASRPRGTEAFF